This is a list of T cell receptor beta chains from one sample in a study of technical replicates of blood from a few donors. Sequencing was performed with immunoSEQ multiplex PCR; in TCRdb, only in-frame clones are kept and a portion is missing. The sample lists about 70,000 clones, just under 97% occurring once. Sequenced material: T cells isolated from PBMCs. The origin of the receptors is a human donor in good health. Each CDR3 is given without its conserved first and last residue. A D gene is named only where the DNA matches it firmly.

V | D | CDR3
TRBV28 | - | ASSLDSLYGYT
TRBV7-9 | - | ASSLYQGNEQY
TRBV2 | - | ASSEWGENTEAF
TRBV27 | TRBD1 | ASSSDRGLLNYGYT
TRBV27 | TRBD1 | ASSRTGSNTEAF
TRBV6-5 | TRBD1 | ASRTGGLSEQY
TRBV4-2 | TRBD2 | ASSQEGAGGTDTQY
TRBV21-1 | - | ASSKAKPSSDTQY
TRBV6-1 | TRBD1 | ASSVTGGTNQPQH
TRBV5-1 | - | ASSFHGEGAEAF
TRBV5-1 | TRBD2 | ASSRRTSGGANEQF
TRBV7-8 | TRBD2 | ASSTQTGTSGRYNEQF
TRBV19 | TRBD1 | ASTHPDRGLAF
TRBV29-1 | TRBD1 | SVEGQGFEAF
TRBV5-1 | TRBD1 | ASSLGQGTAEAF
TRBV5-1 | - | ASSLETVNTEAF
TRBV19 | TRBD1 | ASSIRDRGPGTEAF